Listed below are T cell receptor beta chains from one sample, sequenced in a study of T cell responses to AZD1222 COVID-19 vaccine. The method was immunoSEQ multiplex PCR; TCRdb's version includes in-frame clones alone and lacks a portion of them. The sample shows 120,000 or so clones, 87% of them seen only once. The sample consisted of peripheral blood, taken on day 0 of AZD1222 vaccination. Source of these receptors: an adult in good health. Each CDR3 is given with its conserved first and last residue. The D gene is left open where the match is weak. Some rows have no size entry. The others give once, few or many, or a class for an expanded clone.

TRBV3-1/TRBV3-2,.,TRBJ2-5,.,CASSQEGVNRQETQYF,TGTGCCAGCAGCCAAGAAGGGGTGAACAGACAAGAGACCCAGTACTTC
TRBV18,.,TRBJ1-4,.,CASSPQGPNEKLFF,TGTGCCAGCTCACCACAGGGACCCAATGAAAAACTGTTTTTT
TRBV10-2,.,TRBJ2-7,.,CASRESGDSYEQYF,TGCGCCAGCAGGGAGTCAGGCGACTCCTACGAGCAGTACTTC
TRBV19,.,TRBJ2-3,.,CASSITSSQDTQYF,TGTGCCAGTAGTATTACTAGCTCCCAAGATACGCAGTATTTT
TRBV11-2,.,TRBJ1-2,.,CASSLSQETSRYTF,TGTGCCAGCAGCTTAAGCCAGGAGACGTCGCGCTACACCTTC
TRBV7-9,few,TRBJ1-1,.,CASSFSRLNTEAFF,TGTGCCAGCAGCTTTAGCAGATTGAACACTGAAGCTTTCTTT
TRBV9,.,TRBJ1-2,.,CASSATGLGYTF,TGTGCCAGCAGCGCCACAGGGCTTGGCTACACCTTC
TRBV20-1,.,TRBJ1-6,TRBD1,CSASRTKTGDNSPLHF,TGCAGTGCTAGTCGAACGAAGACAGGGGACAATTCACCCCTCCACTTT
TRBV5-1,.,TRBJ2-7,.,CASSLVGGHSYEQYF,TGCGCCAGCAGCTTGGTGGGGGGTCACTCCTACGAGCAGTACTTC
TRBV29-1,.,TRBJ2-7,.,CSVSRGTYEQYF,TGCAGCGTTAGCAGGGGTACCTACGAGCAGTACTTC
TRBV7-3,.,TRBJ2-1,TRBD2,CASSLEGGSSYNEQFF,TGTGCCAGCAGCCTTGAGGGAGGGAGCTCCTACAATGAGCAGTTCTTC
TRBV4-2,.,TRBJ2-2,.,CASSPGQNTGELFF,TGTGCCAGCAGCCCGGGACAGAACACCGGGGAGCTGTTTTTT
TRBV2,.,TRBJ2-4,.,CASNTGLAKNIQYF,TGTGCCAGCAATACAGGACTAGCCAAAAACATTCAGTACTTC
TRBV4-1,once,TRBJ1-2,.,CASSQDGGKANYGYTF,TGCGCCAGCAGCCAAGATGGGGGGAAAGCTAACTATGGCTACACCTTC
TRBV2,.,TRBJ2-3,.,CASQRRVSTDTQYF,TGTGCCAGCCAGCGGCGGGTTAGCACAGATACGCAGTATTTT
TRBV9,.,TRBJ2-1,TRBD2,CASSVGSSGSYDEQFF,TGTGCCAGCAGCGTAGGGTCTAGCGGGAGTTACGATGAGCAGTTCTTC
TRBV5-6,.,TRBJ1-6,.,CASSLYGSSYNSPLHF,TGTGCCAGCAGCTTGTATGGGAGCTCCTATAATTCACCCCTCCACTTT
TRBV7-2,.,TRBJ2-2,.,CASSSQGLPNTGELFF,TGTGCCAGCAGTTCACAGGGACTTCCGAACACCGGGGAGCTGTTTTTT
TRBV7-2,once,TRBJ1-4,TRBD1,CASSSRGGNEKLFF,TGTGCCAGCAGCTCCAGGGGGGGGAATGAAAAACTGTTTTTT
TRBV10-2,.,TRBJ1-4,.,CASSESGQGWEKLFF,TGCGCCAGCAGTGAGTCTGGCCAGGGGTGGGAAAAACTGTTTTTT
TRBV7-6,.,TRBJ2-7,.,CASSFLGDSVYEQYF,TGTGCCAGCAGCTTTTTAGGGGACTCGGTCTACGAGCAGTACTTC
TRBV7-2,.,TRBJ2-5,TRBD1,CASSSQGVQETQYF,TGTGCCAGCAGCAGTCAGGGGGTGCAAGAGACCCAGTACTTC
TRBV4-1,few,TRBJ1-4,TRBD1,CASSQVSGQQNEKLFF,TGCGCCAGCAGCCAAGTCTCGGGACAGCAAAATGAAAAACTGTTTTTT
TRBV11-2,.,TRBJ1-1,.,CASSRGERDPPATAFF,TGTGCCAGCAGCCGCGGGGAGAGAGACCCTCCTGCGACAGCTTTCTTT
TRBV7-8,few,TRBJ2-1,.,CASSFHAVDRFSYNEQFF,TGTGCCAGCAGCTTCCACGCCGTAGACAGGTTTTCATACAATGAGCAGTTCTTC
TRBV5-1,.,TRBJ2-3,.,CASSLRGGSTDTQYF,TGCGCCAGCAGCCTGCGTGGGGGATCCACAGATACGCAGTATTTT
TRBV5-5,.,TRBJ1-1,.,CASNPSGPDTEAFF,TGTGCCAGCAACCCTTCGGGGCCCGACACTGAAGCTTTCTTT
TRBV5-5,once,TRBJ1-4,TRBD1,CASSPFGGQGLKGAELFF,TGTGCCAGCAGCCCGTTCGGGGGACAGGGCCTAAAAGGAGCGGAACTGTTTTTT
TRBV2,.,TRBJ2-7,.,CASSLSVAAAYEQYF,TGTGCCAGCAGTCTGAGTGTGGCAGCTGCCTACGAGCAGTACTTC
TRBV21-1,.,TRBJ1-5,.,CASSKWGDTGTQPQHF,TGTGCCAGCAGCAAATGGGGGGATACAGGGACCCAGCCCCAGCATTTT
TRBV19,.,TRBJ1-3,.,CASSDPGEGNTIYF,TGTGCCAGTAGCGACCCTGGAGAAGGAAACACCATATATTTT
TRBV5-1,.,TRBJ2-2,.,CASSLDRVVGELFF,TGCGCCAGCAGCTTGGACAGGGTAGTCGGGGAGCTGTTTTTT
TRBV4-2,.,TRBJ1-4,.,CASSQLVAGDFANEKLFF,TGTGCCAGCAGCCAACTCGTCGCAGGGGATTTTGCTAATGAAAAACTGTTTTTT
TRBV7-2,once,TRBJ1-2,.,CASSLALANYGYTF,TGTGCCAGCAGCTTAGCCCTAGCTAACTATGGCTACACCTTC
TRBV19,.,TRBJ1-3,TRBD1,CASSSGTGARNTIYF,TGTGCCAGTAGCTCCGGGACAGGGGCGAGAAACACCATATATTTT
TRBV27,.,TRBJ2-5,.,CASSLVDRYQETQYF,TGTGCCAGCAGTTTGGTAGACAGGTACCAAGAGACCCAGTACTTC
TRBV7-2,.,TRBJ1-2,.,CASSLNRGGEYYGYTF,TGTGCCAGCAGCTTAAATAGAGGGGGGGAGTACTATGGCTACACCTTC